The 19 T cell receptor beta chains in this list originate from one sample, sequenced in a study of blood T cell repertoires in COVID-19. TCRdb's table, derived via immunoSEQ multiplex PCR, lists solely in-frame clones and lacks some. The data hold 35,000 to 45,000 clones, with about 85% observed a single time. The sequencing input was peripheral blood. These TCRs come from a woman older than 75 with acute or convalescent COVID-19.

This sequence joins TRBV18 and TRBJ2-7; tentative D call: TRBD2 (6 bases). V lost 3 bases and J lost 3, with 15 bases in between. Germline CDR1 is KGHSH and CDR2 is LQKENI. The CDR3 runs to 15 residues. The chain's CDR3 is CASSPSVAVSYEQYF. The CDR3 DNA is TGTGCCAGCTCACCGTCGGTAGCGGTAAGCTACGAGCAGTACTTC.

V is TRBV29-1 and J is TRBJ2-7; 9 bases align to TRBD2. The trim removed 6 bases at V and 5 bases at J, leaving 11 bases unmatched. The CDR3 contains 14 residues. Germline loops: CDR1 SQVTM, CDR2 ANQGSEA. The chain's CDR3 is CSVRLSGRGNEQYF. For the CDR3, the DNA is TGCAGCGTCCGCCTTAGCGGGAGAGGGAACGAGCAGTACTTC.

This clone was counted between two and nine times. This chain uses TRBV30 with TRBJ1-1, with D maybe TRBD1 (6 bases). Germline CDR1 GTSNPN, CDR2 SVGIG (reference sequence). The CDR3 has 13 residues. The V end lost 2 bases, the J end lost 9 bases, and 16 bases lay between the germline ends. The CDR3 here is CAWSLKPRGQAFF. The CDR3 nucleotides read TGTGCCTGGAGTCTAAAACCCAGGGGCCAAGCTTTCTTT.

The genes are TRBV21-1 and TRBJ1-1; the table's D call TRBD1 went unverified against the DNA. TRBV21-1 is recorded as a pseudogene. This CDR3 has 18 residues. CDR3 protein: CASSKEGVEGVWNTEAFF. The DNA of the CDR3 is TGTGCCAGCAGCAAAGAAGGAGTTGAGGGGGTGTGGAACACTGAAGCTTTCTTT.

The chain couples TRBV28 to TRBJ1-2, with TRBD1 as a possible D gene (6 bases). Trimming stripped 6 bases from V and 12 bases from J, with 14 bases between. Per germline, CDR1 MDHEN and CDR2 SYDVKM. The CDR3 loop spans 11 amino acids. Written as DNA, the CDR3 is TGTGCCAGCAGGAATAACAGGGTCGACACCTTC. Its protein is CASRNNRVDTF.

The J gene is TRBJ1-2, the V gene TRBV7-2; 8 bases match TRBD1. V dropped 7 bases and J dropped 6; count of bases not matched to a gene: 10. The CDR3 has 14 residues. CDR1 and CDR2 (germline): SGHTA, FQGNSA. The CDR3 coding sequence is TGTGCCAGCAAGCGCGTACAGGGGGTGGATGGCTACACCTTC. It encodes CASKRVQGVDGYTF. Together with reference TRBV7-2 and TRBJ1-2, the CDR3 gives the full variable domain: GAGVSQSPSNKVTEKGKDVELRCDPISGHTALYWYRQSLGQGLEFLIYFQGNSAPDKSGLPSDRFSAERTGGSVSTLTIQRTQQEDSAVYLCASKRVQGVDGYTFGSGTRLTVV.

This clone was seen a handful of times. V and J are TRBV7-8 and TRBJ1-5; a weak D match, TRBD1 (6 bases). Per germline, CDR1 SGHVS and CDR2 FQNEAQ. The V gene lost 4 bases and the J gene lost 0 bases, with 10 bases spanning the gap. The CDR3 is made up of 15 amino acids. The CDR3 coding sequence is TGTGCCAGCAGCTACGACAGGTTTAGCAATCAGCCCCAGCATTTT. Translation: CASSYDRFSNQPQHF.

The chain links TRBV5-4 to TRBJ1-3; 7 bases match TRBD1. The CDR3 sequence is 15 residues long. Germline V gives CDR1 SGHNT, CDR2 YYREEE (reference sequence). Losses at the gene ends were 2 bases for V and 4 bases for J; bases not matched to a gene: 6. The CDR3 DNA reads TGTGCCAGCAGCTTTGAGCAGGGGGGAGGAAACACCATATATTTT. Encoded protein: CASSFEQGGGNTIYF.

The J gene is TRBJ2-2, the V gene TRBV5-1; a weak D match, TRBD1 (6 bases). The V gene lost 0 bases and the J gene lost 7 bases, with 16 bases spanning the gap. The V gene's germline CDR1 is SGHRS and CDR2 YFSETQ. The CDR3 spans 16 residues. CDR3 nucleotides: TGCGCCAGCAGCTTGGTCACAACAGGGCGGATCGGGGAGCTGTTTTTT. It codes for CASSLVTTGRIGELFF.

The J gene is TRBJ2-7, the V gene TRBV7-2; TRBD2 agrees at 8 bases. The CDR3 consists of 15 residues. Germline V gene sequence: CDR1 SGHTA, CDR2 FQGNSA. J was trimmed by 5 bases and V by 3 bases; bases with no gene match: 9. The CDR3 loop reads CASSFSGRAWNEQYF. DNA of the CDR3: TGTGCCAGCAGCTTCTCCGGGAGGGCCTGGAACGAGCAGTACTTC.

J is TRBJ2-2 and V is TRBV6-5; 8 bases are a match to TRBD2. CDR3 length: 14 amino acids. Trimming removed 7 bases from V and 1 base from J; junction bases left unmatched: 2. Germline V gene lookup returns CDR1 MNHEY and CDR2 SVGAGI. The CDR3: CASTREGNTGELFF. CDR3 coding DNA: TGTGCCAGCACCCGGGAGGGGAACACCGGGGAGCTGTTTTTT.

V usage is TRBV11-3 and J usage is TRBJ1-6; D possibly corresponds to TRBD1 (5 bases). This CDR3 has 14 amino acids. V lost 5 bases and J lost 6, with 11 bases in between. CDR1 and CDR2 (germline): SGHNT, YENEEA. The CDR3 loop reads CASSRGLSNSPLHF. CDR3 DNA: TGTGCCAGCAGCCGGGGACTTTCTAATTCACCCCTCCACTTT.

The chain links TRBV10-1 to TRBJ2-7; tentative D call: TRBD2 (6 bases). V gave up 2 bases and J gave up 8 bases, with 10 bases separating them. CDR1 is WNHNN and CDR2 is SYGVQD in the germline V gene (reference sequence). This CDR3 contains 12 residues. In nucleotides, the CDR3 is TGCGCCAGCAGTGAGCGTGGAGGGAAGCAGTACTTC. It yields the protein CASSERGGKQYF.

CDR3 in DNA: TGCGCCAGCAGTCCTTGCGTAAACAGGGCGGAGTCCTCCTACGAGCAGTACTTC. This encodes CASSPCVNRAESSYEQYF. J is TRBJ2-7 and V is TRBV23-1; D may be TRBD1 (6 bases). TRBV23-1 is recorded as an ORF, its role being uncertain. The CDR3 spans 18 residues. Trimming removed 4 bases at V and 0 bases at J, with 22 bases between.

This sequence joins TRBV3-1 (or the pseudogene TRBV3-2) and TRBJ2-7; 11 bases are shared with TRBD2. Germline CDR1 reads LGHDT; CDR2 reads YNNKEL (reference sequence). Trimming took 4 bases from V and 1 from J; bases not matched to a gene: 3. The CDR3 covers 15 residues. The CDR3 DNA reads TGTGCCAGCAGCCGGCTAGCGGGAGGTTCCTACGAGCAGTACTTC. As protein: CASSRLAGGSYEQYF.

In its sample, this clone was seen once. The chain recombines TRBV3-1 (or the pseudogene TRBV3-2) with TRBJ1-5; a possible D gene is TRBD1 (6 bases). Trimming pared 8 bases from V and 2 bases from J, leaving 10 bases between. The V gene's germline CDR1 is LGHDT and CDR2 YNNKEL (reference sequence). This CDR3 region has 13 residues. The CDR3 DNA reads as TGTGCCAGCGGGGGGGGCGGCAATCAGCCCCAGCATTTT. It encodes CASGGGGNQPQHF.

This chain links TRBV3-1 (or the pseudogene TRBV3-2) with TRBJ1-2; D possibly corresponds to TRBD1 (5 bases). Germline values: CDR1 LGHDT, CDR2 YNNKEL (reference sequence). V lost 1 base and J 2 bases, leaving 8 bases between the germline ends. The CDR3 has 14 amino acids. DNA for the CDR3: TGTGCCAGCAGCCAAGGGGGGGGGAACTATGGCTACACCTTC. Translated: CASSQGGGNYGYTF.

This chain connects TRBV25-1 to TRBJ2-3, with a tentative D call TRBD2 (5 bases). The V gene lost 6 bases and the J gene lost 15 bases, with 22 bases spanning the gap. Germline loops: CDR1 MGHDK, CDR2 SYGVNS. The CDR3 spans 13 residues. The chain's CDR3 is CASSPGGLDRCYF. CDR3 DNA: TGTGCCAGCAGCCCTGGAGGCCTAGACCGATGCTATTTT.

In its sample, this clone was seen once. The chain links TRBV9 to TRBJ2-1; the match to TRBD2 covers 8 bases. The CDR3 is 14 amino acids. The germline CDR1 and CDR2 sequences are SGDLS and YYNGEE. Germline trimming cut 4 bases from V and 8 bases from J; bases unmatched to any gene: 8. The CDR3 sequence: CASSPPAGEDEQFF. CDR3 coding DNA: TGTGCCAGCAGCCCACCAGCGGGAGAGGATGAGCAGTTCTTC.